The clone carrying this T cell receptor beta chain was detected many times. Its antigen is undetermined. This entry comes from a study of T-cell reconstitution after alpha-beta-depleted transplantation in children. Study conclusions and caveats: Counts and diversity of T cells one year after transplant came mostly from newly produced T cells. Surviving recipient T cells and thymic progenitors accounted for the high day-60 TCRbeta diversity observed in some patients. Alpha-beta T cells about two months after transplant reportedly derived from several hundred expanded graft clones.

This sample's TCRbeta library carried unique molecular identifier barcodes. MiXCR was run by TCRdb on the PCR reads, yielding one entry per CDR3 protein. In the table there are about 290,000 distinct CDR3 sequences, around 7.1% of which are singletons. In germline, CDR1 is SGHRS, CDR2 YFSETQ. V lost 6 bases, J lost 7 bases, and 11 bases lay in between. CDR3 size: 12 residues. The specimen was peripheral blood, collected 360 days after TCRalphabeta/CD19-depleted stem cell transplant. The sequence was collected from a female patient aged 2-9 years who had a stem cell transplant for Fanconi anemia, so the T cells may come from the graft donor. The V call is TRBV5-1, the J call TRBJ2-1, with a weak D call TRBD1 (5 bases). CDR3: CASTRDPNEQFF. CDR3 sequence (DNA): TGCGCCAGCACCAGGGATCCTAATGAGCAGTTCTTC. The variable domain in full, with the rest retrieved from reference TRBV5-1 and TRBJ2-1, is KAGVTQTPRYLIKTRGQQVTLSCSPISGHRSVSWYQQTPGQGLQFLFEYFSETQRNKGNFPGRFSGRQFSNSRSEMNVSTLELGDSALYLCASTRDPNEQFFGPGTRLTVL.